These 20 T cell receptor beta chains were sequenced from one sample in a study of T cell repertoires in cytomegalovirus infection. TCRdb fed the reads into MiXCR, producing one record per CDR3 protein. Here the sample spans nearly 650,000 distinct CDR3 sequences, around 24% being singletons. Sequenced sample: CD8+ T cells from PBMCs. Receptors were obtained from a human donor in good health (CMV status not recorded). Some clones in this sample may be carry-over from other donors' samples.

This clonotype occurred a few times. The V and J genes are TRBV25-1 and TRBJ2-1, with 8 positions matching TRBD2. The CDR3 runs 16 residues. V gave up 3 bases and J gave up 8 bases; unmatched junction bases: 12. Per the germline V gene, CDR1 is MGHDK and CDR2 is SYGVNS. The DNA of the CDR3 is TGTGCCAGCAGTGACTATGCGGGGGGCGAATTGGATGAGCAGTTCTTC. Residues: CASSDYAGGELDEQFF.

This clonotype was picked up a small number of times. This rearrangement joins TRBV7-6 to TRBJ1-1; 7 bases are a match to TRBD1. Per the germline V gene, CDR1 is SGHVS and CDR2 is FNYEAQ. V was pared by 1 base and J by 3 bases, with 5 bases of the junction left unmatched. The CDR3 totals 15 residues. CDR3 amino acids: CASSLDPGGYTEAFF. CDR3 nucleotide sequence: TGTGCCAGCAGCTTAGATCCAGGGGGGTACACTGAAGCTTTCTTT.

This clonotype was counted ten times or more. The V and J genes are TRBV7-8 and TRBJ1-2; D is unclear. The germline V and J ends were trimmed by 0 bases and 2 bases, with 7 bases remaining between them. Germline CDR1 reads SGHVS; CDR2 reads FQNEAQ. The CDR3 totals 14 residues. Here the CDR3 reads CASSLAGGNYGYTF. The CDR3 nucleotides are TGTGCCAGCAGCTTAGCGGGCGGAAACTATGGCTACACCTTC.

At least ten counts were recorded for this clonotype. The gene calls are TRBV29-1 and TRBJ2-5; a possible D gene is TRBD1 (7 bases). The CDR3 totals 12 residues. Trimming pared 6 bases from V and 2 bases from J, leaving 10 bases between. The V gene's germline CDR1 is SQVTM and CDR2 ANQGSEA. The CDR3 nucleotides are TGCAGCGTGGAGGGACAGCAAGAGACCCAGTACTTC. Translation gives CSVEGQQETQYF.

The chain combines TRBV24-1 with TRBJ2-2; D might be TRBD1 (6 bases). The CDR3 contains 14 residues. Trimming pared 3 bases from V and 9 bases from J, leaving 13 bases between. The germline V gene has CDR1 KGHDR and CDR2 SFDVKD. CDR3 region: CATSDPLQGRELFF. The CDR3 DNA reads TGTGCCACCAGTGATCCTTTACAGGGCCGGGAGCTGTTTTTT.

The chain carries TRBV28 and TRBJ2-1, with 11 bases matching TRBD1. V trimming: 7 bases; J trimming: 6 bases; junction bases outside the gene matches: 5. In germline, CDR1 is MDHEN, CDR2 SYDVKM. CDR3 length equals 14 residues. The DNA of the CDR3 is TGTGCCAGCATCGGGACAGGGGGTTCCAATGAGCAGTTCTTC. Amino acid sequence: CASIGTGGSNEQFF.

The chain has TRBV29-1 and TRBJ2-3, with a weak D call TRBD2 (6 bases). The V gene lost 7 bases and the J gene lost 4 bases, with 12 bases spanning the gap. Germline V CDR1 and CDR2: SQVTM, ANQGSEA. The CDR3 is 12 amino acids. In DNA, the CDR3 is TGCAGCGCTGCAGGGACTGCAGATACGCAGTATTTT. It encodes CSAAGTADTQYF.

This clonotype was counted many times. The chain employs TRBV7-2 and TRBJ2-1; D may be TRBD1 (7 bases). The CDR3 runs to 15 residues. Looked up from germline, CDR1 is SGHTA and CDR2 is FQGNSA. The V and J ends lost 2 bases and 8 bases respectively, with 16 bases between them. In DNA form, the CDR3 reads TGTGCCAGCAGCTTAAAGGAGGGGGCGGAGCATGAGCAGTTCTTC. It yields the protein CASSLKEGAEHEQFF.

The rearrangement joins TRBV5-5 to TRBJ2-5, with a possible D match to TRBD2 (5 bases). This CDR3 region has 16 residues. From germline, CDR1 is SGHKS and CDR2 YYEKEE (reference sequence). The germline V and J ends were trimmed by 0 bases and 1 base, with 13 bases remaining between them. CDR3 amino acids: CASSLAERQIQETQYF. In DNA, the CDR3 is TGTGCCAGCAGCTTGGCCGAGCGGCAGATCCAAGAGACCCAGTACTTC.

The DNA for the CDR3 is TGCAGTGCTGAGGCTATCGGGGTTCCCTCCTACGAGCAGTACTTC. Translated: CSAEAIGVPSYEQYF. The V call is TRBV20-1, the J call TRBJ2-7; a weak D match, TRBD2 (5 bases). Germline V gives CDR1 DFQATT, CDR2 SNEGSKA (reference sequence). Trimming stripped 5 bases from V and 0 bases from J, with 17 bases between. The CDR3 spans 15 residues.

This clonotype was seen ten or more times. The V call is TRBV7-8, the J call TRBJ1-5; no clear D gene. The CDR3 runs to 14 residues. The ends were cut back, 4 bases at V and 3 bases at J, with 10 bases in the middle. The germline V gene has CDR1 SGHVS and CDR2 FQNEAQ. The CDR3 bases are TGTGCCAGCAGCTGGCGGGAGTACAATCAGCCCCAGCATTTT. Translated, it gives CASSWREYNQPQHF. The variable domain in full, with the rest retrieved from reference TRBV7-8 and TRBJ1-5, is GAGVSQSPRYKVAKRGQDVALRCDPISGHVSLFWYQQALGQGPEFLTYFQNEAQLDKSGLPSDRFFAERPEGSVSTLKIQRTQQEDSAVYLCASSWREYNQPQHFGDGTRLSIL.

V and J are TRBV4-2 and TRBJ1-2; no definite D call. The CDR3 spans 14 residues. Trimming stripped 3 bases from V and 2 bases from J, with 10 bases between. Germline lookup yields CDR1 LGHNA and CDR2 YNFKEQ. CDR3 loop: CASSQLEVNYGYTF. CDR3 bases: TGTGCCAGCAGCCAGTTGGAGGTGAACTATGGCTACACCTTC.

This clonotype was seen many times. The V and J genes are TRBV7-9 and TRBJ2-1; 7 positions match TRBD1. The germline V gene encodes CDR1 SEHNR and CDR2 FQNEAQ (reference sequence). The CDR3 length is 17 residues. V lost 1 base to trimming and J lost 3 bases; unmatched junction nucleotides: 9. CDR3 residues: CASSLGYRGPYYNEQFF. The DNA for the CDR3 is TGTGCCAGCAGCTTAGGTTACAGGGGACCCTACTACAATGAGCAGTTCTTC.

This clonotype appeared many times. V usage is TRBV6-2 or TRBV6-3 and J usage is TRBJ2-1; weak D call: TRBD2 (6 bases). The CDR3 length is 14 residues. Germline CDR1 and CDR2: MNHEY and SVGEGT. The V end was cut by 6 bases, the J end by 7 bases, with 16 bases between. CDR3 amino acids: CASREGSVRNEQFF. The CDR3 bases are TGTGCCAGCAGGGAGGGGTCCGTTCGAAATGAGCAGTTCTTC.

There are many counts of this clonotype. The chain carries TRBV28 and TRBJ2-1; D call uncertain. The germline V gene encodes CDR1 MDHEN and CDR2 SYDVKM. The CDR3 is 15 amino acids. The germline V and J ends were trimmed by 5 bases and 2 bases, with 13 bases remaining between them. CDR3 DNA: TGTGCCAGCAGTCCGCAGTTAGGACCCTACAATGAGCAGTTCTTC. It yields the protein CASSPQLGPYNEQFF.

This clonotype was seen more than once but under ten times. The rearrangement joins TRBV3-1 to TRBJ1-5; D not certain. Per germline, CDR1 LGHDT and CDR2 YNNKEL (reference sequence). The CDR3 covers 16 residues. Trimming cost V 1 base and J 3 bases, with 13 bases left between them. CDR3: CASSQGEVGTNQPQHF. The CDR3 DNA reads TGTGCCAGCAGCCAAGGGGAAGTGGGCACCAATCAGCCCCAGCATTTT.

In its sample, this clonotype was seen a few times. The chain is built from TRBV11-3 and TRBJ2-2, with TRBD2 identical over 7 bases. V dropped 3 bases and J dropped 5; count of bases not matched to a gene: 6. The CDR3 loop spans 15 amino acids. In germline, CDR1 is SGHNT, CDR2 YENEEA. This chain's CDR3 is CASSFAPGGTGELFF. The CDR3 coding sequence is TGTGCCAGCAGCTTCGCACCGGGGGGTACCGGGGAGCTGTTTTTT.

This clonotype was seen repeatedly, ten times or more. The chain joins TRBV12-3 or TRBV12-4 to TRBJ1-1; perhaps TRBD1 as D (5 bases). This CDR3 is built from 15 residues. V was trimmed by 6 bases and J by 1 base, leaving 15 bases between them. The CDR3 sequence is CASSRKGQGNTEAFF. CDR3 in DNA: TGTGCCAGCAGCCGGAAGGGTCAGGGGAACACTGAAGCTTTCTTT.

The V gene is TRBV28, the J gene TRBJ2-3; 7 positions match TRBD1. CDR1 is MDHEN, CDR2 SYDVKM, per germline. The trim removed 2 bases at V and 1 base at J, leaving 9 bases unmatched. The CDR3 is 17 amino acids. Written as DNA, the CDR3 is TGTGCCAGCAGTTTACTAAACAGGGGATGGGGCACAGATACGCAGTATTTT. Its translation: CASSLLNRGWGTDTQYF.

The chain couples TRBV15 to TRBJ2-7; D might be TRBD2 (6 bases). This CDR3 is 16 amino acids long. Germline-derived CDR1 and CDR2 are LNHNV and YYDKDF (reference sequence). The V end was cut by 1 base, the J end by 0 bases, with 13 bases between. DNA for the CDR3: TGTGCCACCAGCAGAGCTGGAGGGGAAAGCTCCTACGAGCAGTACGTC. Amino acid sequence: CATSRAGGESSYEQYV.